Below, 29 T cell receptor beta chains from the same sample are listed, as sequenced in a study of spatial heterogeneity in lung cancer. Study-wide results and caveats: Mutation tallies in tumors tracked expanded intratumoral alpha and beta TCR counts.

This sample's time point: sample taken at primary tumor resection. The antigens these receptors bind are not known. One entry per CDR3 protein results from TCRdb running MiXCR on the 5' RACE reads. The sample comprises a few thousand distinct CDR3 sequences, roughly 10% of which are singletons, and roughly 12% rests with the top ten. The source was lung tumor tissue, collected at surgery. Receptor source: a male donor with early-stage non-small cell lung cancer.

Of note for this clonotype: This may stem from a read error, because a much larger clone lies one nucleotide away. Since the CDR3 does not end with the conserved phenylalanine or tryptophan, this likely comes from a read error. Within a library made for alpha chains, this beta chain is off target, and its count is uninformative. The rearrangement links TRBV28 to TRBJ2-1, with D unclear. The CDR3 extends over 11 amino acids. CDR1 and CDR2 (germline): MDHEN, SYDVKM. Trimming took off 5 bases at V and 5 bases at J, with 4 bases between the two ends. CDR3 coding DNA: TGTGCCAGCAGTCGACACAATGAGCAGTTCTTG. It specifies CASSRHNEQFL.

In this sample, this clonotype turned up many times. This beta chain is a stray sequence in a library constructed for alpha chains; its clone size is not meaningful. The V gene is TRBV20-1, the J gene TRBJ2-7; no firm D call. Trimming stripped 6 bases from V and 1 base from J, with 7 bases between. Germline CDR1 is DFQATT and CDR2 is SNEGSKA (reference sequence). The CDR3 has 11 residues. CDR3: CSAVISYEQYF. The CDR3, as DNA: TGCAGTGCGGTCATTTCCTACGAGCAGTACTTC.

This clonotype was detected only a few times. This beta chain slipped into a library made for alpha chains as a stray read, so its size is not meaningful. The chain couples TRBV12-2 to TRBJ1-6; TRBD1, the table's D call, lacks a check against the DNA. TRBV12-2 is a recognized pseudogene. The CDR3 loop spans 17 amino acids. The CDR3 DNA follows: TGTGCAAGTCGCTGTACAGGGGGCCCAAGAGGGTGTTCACCCCTCCACTTT. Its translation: CASRCTGGPRGCSPLHF.

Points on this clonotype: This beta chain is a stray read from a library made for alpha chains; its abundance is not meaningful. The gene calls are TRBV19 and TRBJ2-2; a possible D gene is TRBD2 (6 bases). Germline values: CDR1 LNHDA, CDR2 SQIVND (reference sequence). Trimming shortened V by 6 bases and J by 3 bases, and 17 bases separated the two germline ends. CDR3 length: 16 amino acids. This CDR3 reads CASSPPDGGDTGELFF. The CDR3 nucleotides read TGTGCCAGTAGCCCACCGGACGGAGGGGACACCGGGGAGCTGTTTTTT.

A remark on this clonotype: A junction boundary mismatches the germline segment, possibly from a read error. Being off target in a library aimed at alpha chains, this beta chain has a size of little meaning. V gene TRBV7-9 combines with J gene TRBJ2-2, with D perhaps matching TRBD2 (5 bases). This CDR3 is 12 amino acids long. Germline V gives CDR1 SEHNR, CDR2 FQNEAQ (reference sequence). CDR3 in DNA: TGTGCCAGCAGCTTAGGAACCGGGAAGCTGTTTTTT. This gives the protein CASSLGTGKLFF.

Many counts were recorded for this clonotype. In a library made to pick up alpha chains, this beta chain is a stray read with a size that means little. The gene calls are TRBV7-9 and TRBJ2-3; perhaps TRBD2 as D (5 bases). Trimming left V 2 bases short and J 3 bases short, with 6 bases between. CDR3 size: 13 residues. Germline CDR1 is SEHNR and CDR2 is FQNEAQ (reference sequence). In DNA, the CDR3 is TGTGCCAGCAGCTTACCGGGGACAGATACGCAGTATTTT. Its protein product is CASSLPGTDTQYF.

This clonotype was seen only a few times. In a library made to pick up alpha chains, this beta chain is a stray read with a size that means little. CDR3 amino acids: CASSLDLAPPRTQYF. Here the CDR3 DNA reads TGTGCCAGCAGCTTAGATCTGGCCCCGCCGCGGACGCAGTATTTT. The chain recombines TRBV11-2 with TRBJ2-3, with D uncertain. The CDR3 covers 15 residues. CDR1 is SGHAT, CDR2 FQNNGV, per germline. Trimming took off 0 bases at V and 9 bases at J, with 16 bases between the two ends.

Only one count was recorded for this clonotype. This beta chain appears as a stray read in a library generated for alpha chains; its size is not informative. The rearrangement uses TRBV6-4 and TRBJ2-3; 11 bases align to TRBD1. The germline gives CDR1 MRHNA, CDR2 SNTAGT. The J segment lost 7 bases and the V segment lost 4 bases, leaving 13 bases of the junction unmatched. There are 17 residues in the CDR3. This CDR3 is CASSAKGQGESGYTQYF. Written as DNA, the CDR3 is TGTGCCAGCAGTGCGAAGGGACAGGGGGAGAGCGGATATACGCAGTATTTT.

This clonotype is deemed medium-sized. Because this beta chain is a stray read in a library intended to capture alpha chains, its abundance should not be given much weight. The CDR3 DNA sequence: TGTGCCACCAGCAGAGAAGACAGCTACGAGCAGTACTTC. It is translated as CATSREDSYEQYF. The chain joins TRBV15 to TRBJ2-7; possibly TRBD1 for D (5 bases). The CDR3 length is 13 residues. V shed 0 bases and J shed 3 bases, with 6 bases lying between them. Germline V gene sequence: CDR1 LNHNV, CDR2 YYDKDF (reference sequence).

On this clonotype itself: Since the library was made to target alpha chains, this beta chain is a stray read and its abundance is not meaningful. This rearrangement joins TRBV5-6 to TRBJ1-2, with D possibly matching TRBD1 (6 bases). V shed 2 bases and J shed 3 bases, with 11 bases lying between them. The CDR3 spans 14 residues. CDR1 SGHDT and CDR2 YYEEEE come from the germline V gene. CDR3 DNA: TGTGCCAGCAGCTTAAACAGGGTACACTATGGCTACACCTTC. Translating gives CASSLNRVHYGYTF.

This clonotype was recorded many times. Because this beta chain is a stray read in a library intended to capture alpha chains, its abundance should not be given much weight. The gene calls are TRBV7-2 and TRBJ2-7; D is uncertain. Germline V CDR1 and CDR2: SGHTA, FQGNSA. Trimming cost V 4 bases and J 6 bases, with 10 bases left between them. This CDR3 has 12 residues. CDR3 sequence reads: CASSSTVGEQYF. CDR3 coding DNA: TGTGCCAGCAGCTCCACAGTGGGCGAGCAGTACTTC.

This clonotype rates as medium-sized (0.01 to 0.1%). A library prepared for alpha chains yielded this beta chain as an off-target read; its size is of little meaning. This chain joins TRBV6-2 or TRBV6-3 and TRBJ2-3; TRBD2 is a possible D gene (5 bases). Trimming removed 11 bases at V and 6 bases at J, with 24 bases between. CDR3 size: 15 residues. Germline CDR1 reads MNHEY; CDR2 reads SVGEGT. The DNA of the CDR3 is TGTGCCTCCCGTTCACTGGGAGCTGTGCAGGATACGCAGTATTTT. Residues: CASRSLGAVQDTQYF.

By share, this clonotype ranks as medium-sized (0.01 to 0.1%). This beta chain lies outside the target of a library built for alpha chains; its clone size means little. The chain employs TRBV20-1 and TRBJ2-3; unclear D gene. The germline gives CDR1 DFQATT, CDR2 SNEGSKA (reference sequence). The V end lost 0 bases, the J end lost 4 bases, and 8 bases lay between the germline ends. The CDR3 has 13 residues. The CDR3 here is CSARDVGSDTQYF. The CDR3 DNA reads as TGCAGTGCTAGAGACGTGGGGTCAGATACGCAGTATTTT.

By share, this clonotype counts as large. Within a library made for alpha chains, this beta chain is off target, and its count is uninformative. CDR3: CASSTTSGGATDTQYF. DNA of the CDR3: TGTGCCAGCAGCACTACTAGCGGGGGGGCGACAGATACGCAGTATTTT. V and J are TRBV12-3 or TRBV12-4 and TRBJ2-3; TRBD2 matches at 13 bases. J lost 3 bases, V lost 6 bases, and 6 bases had no gene match. The CDR3 sequence is 16 residues long.

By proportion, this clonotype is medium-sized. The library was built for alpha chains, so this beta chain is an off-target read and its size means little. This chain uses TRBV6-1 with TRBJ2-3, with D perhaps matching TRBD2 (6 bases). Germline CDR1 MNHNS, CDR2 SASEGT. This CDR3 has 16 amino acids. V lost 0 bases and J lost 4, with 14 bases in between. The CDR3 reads CASSEASGRGADTQYF. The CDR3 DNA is TGTGCCAGCAGTGAAGCATCCGGGAGAGGGGCAGATACGCAGTATTTT.

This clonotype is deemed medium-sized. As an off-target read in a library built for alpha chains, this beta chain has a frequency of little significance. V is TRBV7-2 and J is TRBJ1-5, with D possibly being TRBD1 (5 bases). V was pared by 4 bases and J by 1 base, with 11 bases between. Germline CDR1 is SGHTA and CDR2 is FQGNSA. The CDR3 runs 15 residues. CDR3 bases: TGTGCCAGCAGCTCCTCTTGGGGGAGCAATCAGCCCCAGCATTTT. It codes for CASSSSWGSNQPQHF.

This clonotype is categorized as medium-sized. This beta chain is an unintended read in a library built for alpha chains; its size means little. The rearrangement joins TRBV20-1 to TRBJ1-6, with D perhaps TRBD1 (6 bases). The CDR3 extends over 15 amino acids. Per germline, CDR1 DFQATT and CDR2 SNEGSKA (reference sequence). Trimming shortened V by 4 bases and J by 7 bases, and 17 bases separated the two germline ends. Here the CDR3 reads CSATPQGQRNSPLHF. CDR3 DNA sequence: TGCAGTGCTACCCCACAGGGACAAAGAAATTCACCCCTCCACTTT.

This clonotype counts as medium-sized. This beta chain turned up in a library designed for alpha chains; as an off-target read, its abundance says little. CDR3 nucleotides: TGTGCCAGCAGCCAATTATCACCGGGCGGGGAGCTGTTTTTT. Its translation: CASSQLSPGGELFF. V usage is TRBV7-9 and J usage is TRBJ2-2; D not certain. This CDR3 has 14 residues. V lost 5 bases and J 7 bases, leaving 14 bases between the germline ends. CDR1 SEHNR and CDR2 FQNEAQ come from the germline V gene (reference sequence).

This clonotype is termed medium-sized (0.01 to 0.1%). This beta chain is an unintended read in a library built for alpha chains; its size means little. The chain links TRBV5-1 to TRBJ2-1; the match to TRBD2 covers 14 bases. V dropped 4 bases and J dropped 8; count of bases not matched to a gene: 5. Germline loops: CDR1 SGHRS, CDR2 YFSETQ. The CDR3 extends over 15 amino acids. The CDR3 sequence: CASSPGLAGAYEQFF. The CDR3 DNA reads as TGCGCCAGCAGCCCGGGACTAGCGGGAGCATATGAGCAGTTCTTC.

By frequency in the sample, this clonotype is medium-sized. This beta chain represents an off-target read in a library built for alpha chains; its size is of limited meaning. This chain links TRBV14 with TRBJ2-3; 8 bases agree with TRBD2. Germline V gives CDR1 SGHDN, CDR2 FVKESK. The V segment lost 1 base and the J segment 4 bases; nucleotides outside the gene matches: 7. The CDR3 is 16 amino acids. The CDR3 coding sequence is TGTGCCAGCAGCCAAGGTCGACGGGAGGGTGCAGATACGCAGTATTTT. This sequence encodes CASSQGRREGADTQYF.

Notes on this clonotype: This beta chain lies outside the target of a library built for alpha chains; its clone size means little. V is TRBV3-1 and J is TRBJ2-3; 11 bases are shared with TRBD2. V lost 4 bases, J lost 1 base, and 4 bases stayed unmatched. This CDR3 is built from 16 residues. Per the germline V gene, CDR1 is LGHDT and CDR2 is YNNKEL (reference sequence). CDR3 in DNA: TGTGCCAGCAGCCCTCTAGCGGGGGGCGGCACAGATACGCAGTATTTT. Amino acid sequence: CASSPLAGGGTDTQYF.

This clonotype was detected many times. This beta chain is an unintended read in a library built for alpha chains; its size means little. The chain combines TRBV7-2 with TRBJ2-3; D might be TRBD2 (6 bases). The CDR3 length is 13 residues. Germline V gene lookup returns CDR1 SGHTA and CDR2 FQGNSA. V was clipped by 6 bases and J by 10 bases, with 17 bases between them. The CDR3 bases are TGTGCCAGCAGACAAGAATTACTAGCAGCGCAGTATTTT. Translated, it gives CASRQELLAAQYF.

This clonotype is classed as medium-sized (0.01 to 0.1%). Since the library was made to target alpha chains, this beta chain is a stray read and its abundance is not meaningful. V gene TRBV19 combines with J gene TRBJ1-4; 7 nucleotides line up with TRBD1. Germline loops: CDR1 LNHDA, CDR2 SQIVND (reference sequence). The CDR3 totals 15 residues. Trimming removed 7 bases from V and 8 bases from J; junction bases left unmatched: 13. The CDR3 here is CASTRGAQGREKLFF. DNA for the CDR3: TGTGCCAGTACCAGAGGGGCACAGGGGAGGGAAAAACTGTTTTTT.

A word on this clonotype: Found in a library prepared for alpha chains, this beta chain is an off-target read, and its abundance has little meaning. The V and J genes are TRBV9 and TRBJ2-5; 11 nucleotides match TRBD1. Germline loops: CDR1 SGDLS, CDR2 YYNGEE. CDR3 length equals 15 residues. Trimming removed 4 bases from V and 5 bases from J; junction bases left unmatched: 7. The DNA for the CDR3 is TGTGCCAGCAGCCCAGGACAGGGGGCGCAGGAGACCCAGTACTTC. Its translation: CASSPGQGAQETQYF.

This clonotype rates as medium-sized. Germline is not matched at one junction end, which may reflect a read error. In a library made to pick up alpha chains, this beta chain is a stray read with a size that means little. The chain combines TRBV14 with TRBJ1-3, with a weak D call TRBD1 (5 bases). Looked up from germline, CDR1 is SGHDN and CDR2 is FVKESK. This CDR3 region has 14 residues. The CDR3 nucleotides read TGTGCCAGCAGCCAAGATCTTTGGGACCCCACCTATGATTTT. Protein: CASSQDLWDPTYDF. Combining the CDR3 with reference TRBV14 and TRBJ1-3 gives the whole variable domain EAGVTQFPSHSVIEKGQTVTLRCDPISGHDNLYWYRRVMGKEIKFLLHFVKESKQDESGMPNNRFLAERTGGTYSTLKVQPAELEDSGVYFCASSQDLWDPTYDFGEGSWLTVV.

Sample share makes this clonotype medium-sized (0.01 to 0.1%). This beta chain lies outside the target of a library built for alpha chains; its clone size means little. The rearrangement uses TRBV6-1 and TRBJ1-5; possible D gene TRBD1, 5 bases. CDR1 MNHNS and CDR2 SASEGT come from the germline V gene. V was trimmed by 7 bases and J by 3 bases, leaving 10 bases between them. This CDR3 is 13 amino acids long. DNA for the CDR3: TGTGCCAGCACCGACAGATTCAATCAGCCCCAGCATTTT. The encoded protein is CASTDRFNQPQHF.

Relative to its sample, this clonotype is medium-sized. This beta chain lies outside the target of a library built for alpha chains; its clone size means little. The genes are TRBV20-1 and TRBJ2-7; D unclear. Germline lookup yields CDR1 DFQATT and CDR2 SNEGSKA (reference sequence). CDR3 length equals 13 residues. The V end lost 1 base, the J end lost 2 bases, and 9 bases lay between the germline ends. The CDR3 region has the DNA TGCAGTGCTAGAGTGGGCGGCCCCTACGAGCAGTACTTC. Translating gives CSARVGGPYEQYF.

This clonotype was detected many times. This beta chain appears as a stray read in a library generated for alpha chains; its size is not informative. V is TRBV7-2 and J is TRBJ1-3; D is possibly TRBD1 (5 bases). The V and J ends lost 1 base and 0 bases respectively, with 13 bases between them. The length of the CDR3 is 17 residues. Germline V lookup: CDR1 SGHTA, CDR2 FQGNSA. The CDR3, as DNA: TGTGCCAGCAGCTTAGATCGTTCCGACAGCTCTGGAAACACCATATATTTT. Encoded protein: CASSLDRSDSSGNTIYF.

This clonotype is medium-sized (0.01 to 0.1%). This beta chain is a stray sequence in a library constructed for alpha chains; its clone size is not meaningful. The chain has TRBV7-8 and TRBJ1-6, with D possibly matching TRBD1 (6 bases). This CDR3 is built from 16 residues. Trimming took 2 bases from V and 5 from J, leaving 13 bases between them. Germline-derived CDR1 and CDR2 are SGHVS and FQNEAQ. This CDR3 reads CASSLPPGQNNSPLHF. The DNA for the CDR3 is TGTGCCAGCAGCTTACCCCCCGGACAGAATAATTCACCCCTCCACTTT.